A selection of T cell receptor beta chains follows, all from one sample in a study of CD8+CD57+ T cells in acquired aplastic anemia. One entry per CDR3 protein, called by TCRdb with MiXCR from the reads. The sample lists around 400,000 distinct CDR3 sequences, roughly 68% seen once, with approximately 3.8% in the top ten. The sample was sorted CD4+, CD8+, or CD8+CD57+ T cells (not recorded which) from PBMCs. The receptors here all came from a human donor in good health, serving as a control. Each CDR3 is given with its conserved first and last residue. Fields, in order: CDR3 protein, CDR3 DNA, V gene, J gene, D gene, CDR3 length, clone size. The D gene is left open where the match is weak. Size is omitted from some rows. Given values are once, few, many or a class for expanded clones.

CATVASGAQETQYF	TGTGCCACCGTCGCTAGCGGGGCCCAAGAGACCCAGTACTTC	TRBV6-2/TRBV6-3	TRBJ2-5	TRBD2	14	many
CASRKIGTANYGYTF	TGTGCCAGTAGGAAGATCGGGACAGCTAACTATGGCTACACCTTC	TRBV19	TRBJ1-2	TRBD1	15	few
CASSLEGYGEKLFF	TGCGCCAGCAGCTTGGAGGGGTACGGTGAAAAACTGTTTTTT	TRBV5-1	TRBJ1-4	.	14	many
CDSSLGQARYQQYF	TGTGACAGCAGCTTAGGCCAGGCACGCTACCAGCAGTACTTC	TRBV7-8	TRBJ2-7	.	14	.
CTSSSRVFTEAFF	TGCACCAGCAGCTCCAGGGTTTTCACTGAAGCTTTCTTT	TRBV7-8	TRBJ1-1	.	13	.
CASGGWTNNEQFF	TGTGCCAGCGGTGGGTGGACAAACAATGAGCAGTTCTTC	TRBV2	TRBJ2-1	.	13	few
CASRPGDTEKQFF	TGTGCCAGCAGGCCGGGCGATACGGAAAAACAGTTTTTT	TRBV25-1	TRBJ2-3	.	13	.
CASSLGAQPFNEQFF	TGTGCCAGCAGCTTGGGGGCTCAGCCATTCAATGAGCAGTTCTTC	TRBV7-7	TRBJ2-1	.	15	.
CASSPSEGQPEHFFF	TGTGCCAGCAGCCCTAGTGAAGGTCAGCCTGAGCATTTTTTTTTT	TRBV7-2	TRBJ1-4	.	15	.
CSADTRTGVANSPLHF	TGCAGTGCTGATACTCGGACAGGGGTGGCCAATTCACCCCTCCACTTT	TRBV20-1	TRBJ1-6	TRBD1	16	few
CASSSIEDAYQAQHF	TGTGCCAGCAGCTCCATCGAAGACGCATATCAGGCCCAGCATTTT	TRBV7-9	TRBJ1-5	.	15	.
CASRTGAGLNKREHF	TGTGCCAGCAGAACCGGAGCGGGGCTTAACAAGCGGGAGCATTTT	TRBV9	TRBJ1-5	.	15	.
CASSSPAQTHTQEF	TGTGCCAGCAGCTCACCGGCGCAAACACATACCCAGGAGTTT	TRBV7-3	TRBJ2-3	.	14	once
CSSSSGQGAMNTEAFF	TGCTCCAGCAGCAGCGGACAGGGGGCCATGAACACTGAAGCTTTCTTT	TRBV5-1	TRBJ1-1	TRBD1	16	.
CASSSSGRTANSPLHF	TGTGCCAGCAGTTCCTCGGGGCGCACGGCGAATTCACCCCTCCACTTT	TRBV5-6	TRBJ1-6	.	16	.
CASSSENTF	TGCGCCAGCAGCAGTGAGAACACCTTC	TRBV5-1	TRBJ1-2	.	9	.
CASSALAGAGDTQYF	TGTGCCAGCAGTGCCCTAGCGGGAGCGGGTGATACGCAGTATTTT	TRBV25-1	TRBJ2-3	TRBD2	15	medium-sized
CASSVLGADGYTF	TGTGCCAGCAGTGTCTTGGGGGCAGACGGCTACACCTTC	TRBV6-2/TRBV6-3	TRBJ1-2	.	13	.
CASSPDRITSPQHF	TGTGCCAGCAGCCCAGACAGGATTACTTCACCCCAGCACTTT	TRBV7-9	TRBJ1-6	.	14	.
CAITRGGGTDTQYF	TGTGCCATCACACGGGGGGGGGGCACAGATACGCAGTATTTT	TRBV6-6	TRBJ2-3	TRBD2	14	.
CATNHPGTGEQFF	TGTGCCACCAACCACCCCGGCACCGGGGAGCAGTTTTTT	TRBV15	TRBJ2-2	.	13	.
CASTASSSTDTQYF	TGTGCCAGCACAGCCTCATCATCCACAGATACGCAGTATTTT	TRBV7-9	TRBJ2-3	.	14	many
CASSETQGRTDTQYF	TGCGCCAGCAGTGAAACACAGGGCCGCACAGATACGCAGTATTTT	TRBV10-2	TRBJ2-3	.	15	.
CAIEKGRYGYTF	TGTGCCATAGAGAAGGGACGCTATGGCTACACCTTC	TRBV6-1	TRBJ1-2	.	12	many
CASSLVSDEQFF	TGTGCCAGCAGCTTAGTTAGCGATGAGCAGTTCTTC	TRBV7-2	TRBJ2-1	.	12	many
CSVYRGTREQYF	TGCAGCGTTTACAGGGGGACGCGGGAGCAGTACTTC	TRBV29-1	TRBJ2-7	TRBD1	12	few
CATRLAGIAYEQYF	TGTGCCACCAGACTAGCGGGGATTGCCTACGAGCAGTACTTC	TRBV24-1	TRBJ2-7	TRBD2	14	.
CASRPLGGETQYF	TGTGCCAGCAGACCCCTGGGGGGAGAGACCCAGTACTTC	TRBV12-3/TRBV12-4	TRBJ2-5	.	13	many
CASSYDRGDYGYTF	TGTGCCAGCAGTTACGACAGGGGGGACTATGGCTACACCTTC	TRBV6-1	TRBJ1-2	TRBD1	14	.
CSVGHRGGNTIYF	TGCAGCGTGGGACACCGCGGTGGAAACACCATATATTTT	TRBV20-1	TRBJ1-3	.	13	.
CSAKTGGIPGNEQFF	TGCAGTGCGAAAACAGGGGGCATCCCGGGGAATGAGCAGTTCTTC	TRBV20-1	TRBJ2-1	TRBD1	15	.
CASSPPTGGIEKLFF	TGTGCCAGTAGTCCCCCGACAGGGGGCATTGAAAAACTGTTTTTT	TRBV19	TRBJ1-4	TRBD1	15	few
CASSLLGRRATQYF	TGCGCCAGCAGCTTATTGGGGCGTAGGGCTACGCAGTATTTT	TRBV5-1	TRBJ2-3	.	14	.
CASSQDRQNSPLHF	TGTGCCAGCAGCCAGGACAGGCAAAATTCACCCCTCCACTTT	TRBV6-1	TRBJ1-6	TRBD1	14	many
CASSLTCGSYEQFF	TGTGCCAGCAGCTTAACTTGTGGCAGCTACGAGCAGTTCTTT	TRBV9	TRBJ1-1	.	14	.
CSARDSWLDQQYF	TGCAGTGCGAGAGACTCATGGTTAGACCAGCAGTACTTC	TRBV20-1	TRBJ2-7	.	13	.
CASSMGVPTDTQYF	TGTGCCAGTAGTATGGGGGTCCCCACAGATACGCAGTATTTT	TRBV19	TRBJ2-3	.	14	many
CASSSTIGRDNAQFF	TGTGCCAGCAGCTCCACTATCGGCAGGGACAATGCACAGTTCTTC	TRBV7-3	TRBJ2-1	.	15	.
CASSLRVDNSPLHF	TGTGCCAGTAGCTTACGAGTTGATAATTCACCCCTCCACTTT	TRBV19	TRBJ1-6	.	14	many
CASSGSGRPGYTF	TGTGCCAGCAGTGGTTCCGGTCGTCCTGGCTACACCTTC	TRBV2	TRBJ1-2	.	13	.
CASSTRQRGNPPHHF	TGTGCCAGCAGCACCAGACAGCGAGGGAATCCACCCCACCACTTT	TRBV7-2	TRBJ1-6	.	15	.
CASSLGWCGHYNEQFF	TGCGCCAGCAGCCTAGGGTGGTGTGGGCACTACAATGAGCAGTTCTTC	TRBV11-2	TRBJ2-1	.	16	.
CSATEGAVGNTIHF	TGCAGTGCTACCGAGGGGGCTGTCGGAAACACCATACATTTT	TRBV20-1	TRBJ1-3	TRBD1	14	.
CSARDGRGKETQYF	TGCAGTGCTAGAGATGGGAGGGGGAAAGAGACCCAGTACTTC	TRBV20-1	TRBJ2-5	.	14	.
CASSVQGGYNEQFF	TGTGCCAGCAGTGTTCAGGGGGGGTACAATGAGCAGTTCTTC	TRBV6-5	TRBJ2-1	.	14	.